This TCR beta chain was sequenced in a study of blood T cell repertoires in COVID-19. Overall study: Whether acute or convalescent, the COVID-19 samples came from the United States, Italy and Spain. Sample material is recorded as cDNA or gDNA derived from T cells, B-cell-depleted T cells, or PBMCs.

Germline CDR1 MGHRA, CDR2 YSYEKL. Trimming removed 1 base from V and 10 bases from J, with 16 bases in between. CDR3 size: 15 residues. Clones were sequenced by immunoSEQ multiplex PCR, and TCRdb holds only the in-frame ones, with some missing. The sample yields hundreds of thousands of clones, nearly 90% seen once. Across under 25 US areas, participants ranged in age from roughly 18 to 95 years. Assignments of participants to cohorts depended upon their own reported clinical history. The origin of this receptor is a woman aged 18-30 years with acute COVID-19. The sample comprised PBMCs or T cells enriched from blood (not recorded which). The chain joins TRBV4-1 to TRBJ2-2; no reliable D call. In DNA, the CDR3 is TGCGCCAGCAGCCAAGTACCCAAAACGAGGTCGGAGCTGTTTTTT. This gives the protein CASSQVPKTRSELFF.